This passage covers 8 T cell receptor beta chains from one sample sequenced in a study of blood T cell repertoires in COVID-19. Method: immunoSEQ multiplex PCR; TCRdb's copy keeps in-frame clones and lacks some. The sample has 80,000 to 100,000 clones, around 82% seen once; the top ten hold approximately 8.2%. Sequenced: peripheral blood. The receptors come from a man aged 50-60 years who had recovered from COVID-19.

The sample holds many counts of this clone. This chain joins TRBV29-1 and TRBJ1-2; no clear D. Germline CDR1 SQVTM, CDR2 ANQGSEA. V lost 2 bases, J lost 5 bases, and 12 bases lay in between. The CDR3 loop spans 13 amino acids. CDR3 nucleotides: TGCAGCGTTGAACCGTCTGGGAGATATGGCTACACCTTC. Translated, it gives CSVEPSGRYGYTF.

This chain's CDR3 is CASSFPLRLAGVQETQYF. The CDR3 DNA sequence: TGTGCCAGCAGCTTTCCCCTAAGGCTAGCGGGGGTCCAAGAGACCCAGTACTTC. V and J are TRBV7-9 and TRBJ2-5, with TRBD2 matching 10 bases. The CDR3 loop spans 18 amino acids. V lost 3 bases and J lost 1; bases outside the gene matches: 11. Per the germline V gene, CDR1 is SEHNR and CDR2 is FQNEAQ (reference sequence). Looking up the rest from reference TRBV7-9 and TRBJ2-5 gives the full variable domain: DTGVSQNPRHKITKRGQNVTFRCDPISEHNRLYWYRQTLGQGPEFLTYFQNEAQLEKSRLLSDRFSAERPKGSFSTLEIQRTEQGDSAMYLCASSFPLRLAGVQETQYFGPGTRLLVL.

The rearrangement uses TRBV30 and TRBJ1-2, with D hard to call. Trimming left V 4 bases short and J 3 bases short, with 12 bases between. Germline assignment: CDR1 GTSNPN and CDR2 SVGIG (reference sequence). This CDR3 is built from 13 residues. CDR3 protein: CAWTEASDYGYTF. Here the CDR3 DNA reads TGTGCCTGGACTGAGGCGTCGGACTATGGCTACACCTTC.

V and J are TRBV19 and TRBJ1-4; D is uncertain. CDR3 size: 17 residues. Trimming took 3 bases from V and 0 from J, leaving 14 bases between them. The germline V gene encodes CDR1 LNHDA and CDR2 SQIVND (reference sequence). CDR3 in amino acids: CASSIYPFDTTNEKLFF. The CDR3 DNA sequence: TGTGCCAGTAGTATCTACCCCTTCGATACAACTAATGAAAAACTGTTTTTT.

This clone was counted ten times or more. The chain has TRBV9 and TRBJ2-7, with TRBD2 identical over 9 bases. Per the germline V gene, CDR1 is SGDLS and CDR2 is YYNGEE. J lost 3 bases, V lost 1 base, and 5 bases had no gene match. This CDR3 region has 15 residues. As DNA, the CDR3 is TGTGCCAGCAGCGTAAGGGCTAGCGGGAACTACGAGCAGTACTTC. Translation gives CASSVRASGNYEQYF.

This sequence joins TRBV12-3 or TRBV12-4 and TRBJ2-7; D is undetermined. Deletions cut 6 bases from V and 3 bases from J, with 6 bases between. The CDR3 extends over 11 amino acids. CDR3 sequence reads: CASSSGYEQYF. In nucleotides, the CDR3 is TGTGCCAGCAGCTCAGGCTACGAGCAGTACTTC.

V and J are TRBV11-1 and TRBJ2-2, with D maybe TRBD2 (5 bases). Germline V gene sequence: CDR1 SGHAT, CDR2 FQDESV (reference sequence). V was cut by 2 bases and J by 7 bases, with 14 bases left in between. The CDR3 spans 15 residues. The chain's CDR3 is CASSLSRAAGGELFF. CDR3 bases: TGTGCCAGCAGCTTATCTAGGGCTGCGGGCGGGGAGCTGTTTTTT.

This clone is a singleton in its sample. The chain is built from TRBV19 and TRBJ2-7; TRBD2 matches 7 bases. The CDR3 is 15 residues long. With V trimmed by 4 bases and J by 3 bases, 9 bases remained unmatched. The V gene's germline CDR1 is LNHDA and CDR2 SQIVND (reference sequence). CDR3 sequence reads: CASSTGRDYHYEQYF. The CDR3 nucleotides read TGTGCCAGTAGTACAGGTCGGGACTACCACTACGAGCAGTACTTC.